Listed below are T cell receptor beta chains from one sample, sequenced in a study of technical replicates of blood from a handful of donors. Only in-frame clones appear in the TCRdb table, and some are missing; sequencing was by immunoSEQ multiplex PCR. Of about 64,000 clones listed, 86% are singletons. Material: PBMCs. Receptor source: a human donor in good health. Some clones in this sample may be carry-over from other donors' samples. Both conserved end residues are part of each CDR3.

v_call cdr3_aa
TRBV7-8 CASSAGLEGYEQYF
TRBV27 CASSLWGTSVTDTQYF
TRBV2 CASSGGVSGYEQYF
TRBV5-4 CASSLGGTGVSSYEQYF
TRBV27 CASSFSSTVYEQFF
TRBV5-8 CASSSYAGTEAFF
TRBV10-3 CATSGTSGRDTQYF
TRBV6-5 CASSRQGSYGYTF
TRBV4-3 CASSQGQGGNEQFF
TRBV15 CATSRFRAGQVYNQPQHF
TRBV2 CASKGTGAPSEQYF
TRBV5-4 CASSLSQFQETQYF
TRBV4-2 CASSPGPRQGDQPQHF
TRBV18 CASSPQGTYEQYF
TRBV5-4 CASSFGGGGLETQYF
TRBV2 CASRDRGASSYEQYF
TRBV10-3 CAISRQETNTEAFF
TRBV7-2 CASSARAGGNTGELFF
TRBV19 CASRHRGVSTEAFF
TRBV4-2 CASSPTASSGANVLTF
TRBV19 CASKRQGVPPHNTDTQYF
TRBV5-4 CASSFLGGSNEKLFF
TRBV7-6 CASSPGSYYGYTF
TRBV11-3 CASSRAGQETQYF
TRBV6-5 CASSYSTGADQPQHF
TRBV7-6 CASSLGPAGVGEKLFF
TRBV10-3 CAISADRGYGYTF
TRBV5-1 CASSLAVGGAETQYF
TRBV7-9 CASSYSSGTTHEQYF
TRBV5-1 CASRGQGAPYETQYF
TRBV4-3 CASSRGQGEADTQYF
TRBV6-1 CASRLGGYTEAFF
TRBV4-2 CASSTRHATNEKLFF
TRBV7-5 CVRSQERDSGNTIYF
TRBV25-1 CASSKPGGDTQYF
TRBV7-9 CASSADRLGPQHF
TRBV4-1 CASSQVPTSGGEQYF
TRBV28 CASSLRTGVETQYF
TRBV18 CASSPLAGGPNEQYF
TRBV7-2 CASSSPMGGYNEQFF
TRBV5-6 CASSWTSATDTQYF
TRBV18 CASSPPGQGAGYTF
TRBV4-3 CASSQLTSGGGADTQYF
TRBV9 CASSVLGGTEAFF
TRBV18 CASSPPLANTGELFF
TRBV11-3 CASSQHGLASDTQYF
TRBV5-6 CASSLGWRETYEQYF
TRBV9 CASSLLSGNTIYF
TRBV27 CASSFRDSYSPLHF
TRBV6-5 CASSQSGVGAFF
TRBV29-1 CSVEVGAPSWEGYTF
TRBV18 CASSPPTGPYEQYF
TRBV4-2 CASSQDESGGGEKLFF
TRBV29-1 CSVDSGSSYNEQFF